The source of this T cell receptor (beta chain) is a study of cytomegalovirus exposure and HLA in healthy donors. General study results and limits: Presence/absence analyses supposed approximately even sequencing depth among donors.

The ends were cut back, 1 base at V and 6 bases at J, with 14 bases in the middle. The CDR3 length is 15 residues. Germline values: CDR1 SGHRS, CDR2 YFSETQ. Comments on this clone: Its antigen is unidentified.

This PCR relied on a set of 60 Vbeta primers and 13 Jbeta primers. Method: immunoSEQ multiplex PCR; TCRdb's copy keeps in-frame clones and lacks some. Of about 160,000 clones in the sample, roughly 80% were seen once. The sequenced sample was PBMCs. The receptor was derived from a human donor in good health. The rearrangement joins TRBV5-1 to TRBJ1-5; tentatively, D is TRBD1 (5 bases). The CDR3: CASSLSGTEAQPQHF. CDR3 in DNA: TGCGCCAGCAGCTTGTCCGGGACTGAGGCTCAGCCCCAGCATTTT.